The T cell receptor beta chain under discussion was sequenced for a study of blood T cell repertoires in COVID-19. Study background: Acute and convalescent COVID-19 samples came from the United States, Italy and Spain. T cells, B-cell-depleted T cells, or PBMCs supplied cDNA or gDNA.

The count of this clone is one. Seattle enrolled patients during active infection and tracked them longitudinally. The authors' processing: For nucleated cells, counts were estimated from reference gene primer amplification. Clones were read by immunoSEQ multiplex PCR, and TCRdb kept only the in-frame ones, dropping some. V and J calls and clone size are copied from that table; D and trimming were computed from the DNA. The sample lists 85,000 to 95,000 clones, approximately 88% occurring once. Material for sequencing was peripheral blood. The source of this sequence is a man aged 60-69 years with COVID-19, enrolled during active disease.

CDR3 sequence reads: CASSLGGGQPQHF. For the CDR3, the DNA is TGTGCCAGCAGCTTAGGGGGAGGGCAGCCCCAGCATTTT. The chain carries TRBV7-2 and TRBJ1-5; the D is unclear. The V end was cut by 1 base, the J end by 7 bases, with 8 bases between. Germline CDR1 SGHTA, CDR2 FQGNSA. The CDR3 sequence is 13 residues long.